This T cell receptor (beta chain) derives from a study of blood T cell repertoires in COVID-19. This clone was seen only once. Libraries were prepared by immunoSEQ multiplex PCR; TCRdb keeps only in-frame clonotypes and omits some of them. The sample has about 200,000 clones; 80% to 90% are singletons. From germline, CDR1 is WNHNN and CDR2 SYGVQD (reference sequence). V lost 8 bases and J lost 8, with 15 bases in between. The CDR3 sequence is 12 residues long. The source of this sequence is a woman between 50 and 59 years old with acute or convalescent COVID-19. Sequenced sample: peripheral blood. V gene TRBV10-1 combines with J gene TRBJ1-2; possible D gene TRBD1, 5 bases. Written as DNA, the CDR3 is TGCGCCAGCCCCTCGGCGGGGCGGGGCTACACCTTC. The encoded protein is CASPSAGRGYTF.